This TCR beta chain was captured by sequencing in a study of Ad26.COV2.S vaccination and SARS-CoV-2 variants. Study as a whole: The trial was COV1001 and the donor's arm was Ad26.COV2.S. In the study, Ad26.COV2.S was injected intramuscularly once, or twice 56 days apart.

Germline V gene data show CDR1 as SGHTA and CDR2 as FQGNSA. This CDR3 region has 15 residues. V lost 1 base and J 0 bases, leaving 10 bases between the germline ends. Using immunoSEQ multiplex PCR, the repertoire was profiled, and TCRdb retains in-frame clones only, with some absent. The table has about 420,000 clones, 70% to 90% seen once. Treatment defined: roughly 19 received Ad26.COV2.S at low or high dose, single or two shots; roughly five received placebo; per-sample allocation not given. Following the first vaccine or placebo injection, samples were taken on day 63. This adult donor, from Boston, was 18-55 years old.

This rearrangement joins TRBV7-2 to TRBJ2-7; D may be TRBD2 (6 bases). This clonotype was sampled from a person between 18 and 65 years old who received the Ad26.COV2.S COVID-19 vaccine or a placebo. The sequencing used peripheral blood, collected in a trial of Ad26.COV2.S vaccine versus placebo. CDR3 DNA: TGTGCCAGCAGCTTAGGGGGGGAGGTCTCCTACGAGCAGTACTTC. Its protein is CASSLGGEVSYEQYF.